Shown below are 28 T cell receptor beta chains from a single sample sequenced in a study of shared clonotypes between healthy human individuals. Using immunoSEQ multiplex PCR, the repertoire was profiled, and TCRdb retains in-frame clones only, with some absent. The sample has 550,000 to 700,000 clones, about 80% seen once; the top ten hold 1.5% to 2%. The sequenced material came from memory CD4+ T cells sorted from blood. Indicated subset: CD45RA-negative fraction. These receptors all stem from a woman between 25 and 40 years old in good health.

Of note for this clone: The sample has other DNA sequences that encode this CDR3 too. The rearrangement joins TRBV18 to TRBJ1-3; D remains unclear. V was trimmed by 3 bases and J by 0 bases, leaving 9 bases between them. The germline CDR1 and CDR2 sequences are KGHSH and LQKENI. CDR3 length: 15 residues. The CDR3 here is CASSPRTDSGNTIYF. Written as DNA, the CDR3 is TGTGCCAGCTCACCTCGGACGGACTCTGGAAACACCATATATTTT.

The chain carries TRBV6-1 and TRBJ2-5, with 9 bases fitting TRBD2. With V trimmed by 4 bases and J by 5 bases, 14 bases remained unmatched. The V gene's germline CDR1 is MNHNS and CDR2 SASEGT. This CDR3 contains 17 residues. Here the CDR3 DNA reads TGTGCCAGCAGTGTTGGGGCGGGAGCGGGAGGCACGGAGACCCAGTACTTC. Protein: CASSVGAGAGGTETQYF.

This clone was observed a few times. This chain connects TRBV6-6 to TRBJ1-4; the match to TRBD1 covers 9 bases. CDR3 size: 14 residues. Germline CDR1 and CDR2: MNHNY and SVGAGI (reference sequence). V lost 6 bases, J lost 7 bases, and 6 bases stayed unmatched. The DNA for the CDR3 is TGTGCCAGCAGGGGTACAGGGGGCGGTGAAAAACTGTTTTTT. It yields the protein CASRGTGGGEKLFF.

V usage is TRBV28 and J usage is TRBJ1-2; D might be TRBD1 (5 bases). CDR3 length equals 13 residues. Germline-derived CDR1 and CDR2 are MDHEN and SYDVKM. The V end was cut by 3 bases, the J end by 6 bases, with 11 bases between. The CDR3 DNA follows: TGTGCCAGCAGTTTGGGCAGGGAGGATGGCTACACCTTC. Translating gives CASSLGREDGYTF.

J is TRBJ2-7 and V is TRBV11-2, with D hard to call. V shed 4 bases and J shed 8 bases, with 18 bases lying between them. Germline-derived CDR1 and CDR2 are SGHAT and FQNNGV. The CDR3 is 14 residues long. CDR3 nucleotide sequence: TGTGCCAGCAGCTGGGAAGCTGCACCCCGAAAGCAGTACTTC. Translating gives CASSWEAAPRKQYF.

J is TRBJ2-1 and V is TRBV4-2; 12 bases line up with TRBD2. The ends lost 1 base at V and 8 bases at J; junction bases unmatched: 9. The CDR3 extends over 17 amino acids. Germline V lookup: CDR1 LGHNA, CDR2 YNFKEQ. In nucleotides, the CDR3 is TGTGCCAGCAGCCAAGCTCGGACTAGCGGGGAGGGGGATGAGCAGTTCTTC. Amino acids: CASSQARTSGEGDEQFF.

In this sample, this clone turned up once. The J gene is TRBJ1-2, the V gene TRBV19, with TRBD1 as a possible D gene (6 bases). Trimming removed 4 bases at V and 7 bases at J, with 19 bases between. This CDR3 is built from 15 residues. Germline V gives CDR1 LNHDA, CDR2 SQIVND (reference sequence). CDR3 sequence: CASSTSLQGASGYTF. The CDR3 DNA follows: TGTGCCAGTAGTACAAGTCTACAGGGTGCTTCTGGCTACACCTTC.

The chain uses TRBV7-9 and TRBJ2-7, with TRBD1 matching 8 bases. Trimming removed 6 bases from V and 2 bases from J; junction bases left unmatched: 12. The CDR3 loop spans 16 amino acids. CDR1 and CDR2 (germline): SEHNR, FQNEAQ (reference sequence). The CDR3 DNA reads TGTGCCAGCAGTCCTAGCCTGGGGACAGGAACCTACGAGCAGTACTTC. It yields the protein CASSPSLGTGTYEQYF.

The chain's CDR3 is CASSPGWTESTDTQYF. CDR3 DNA: TGTGCCAGCTCACCAGGATGGACAGAGAGCACAGATACGCAGTATTTT. This chain connects TRBV18 to TRBJ2-3; D may be TRBD1 (6 bases). Trimming took 2 bases from V and 0 from J, leaving 12 bases between them. This CDR3 has 16 amino acids. Germline lookup yields CDR1 KGHSH and CDR2 LQKENI.

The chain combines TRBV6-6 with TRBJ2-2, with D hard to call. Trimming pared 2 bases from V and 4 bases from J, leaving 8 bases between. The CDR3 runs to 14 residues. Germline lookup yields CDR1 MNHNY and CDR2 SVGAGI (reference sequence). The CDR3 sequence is CASSYGVGTGELFF. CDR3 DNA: TGTGCCAGCAGTTACGGGGTGGGCACCGGGGAGCTGTTTTTT.

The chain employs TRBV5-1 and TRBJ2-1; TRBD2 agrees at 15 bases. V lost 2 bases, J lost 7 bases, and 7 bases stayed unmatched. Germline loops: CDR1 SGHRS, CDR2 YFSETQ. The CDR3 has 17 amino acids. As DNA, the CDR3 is TGCGCCAGCAGCTTATGGACTAGCGGGAGGGCCCTTAATGAGCAGTTCTTC. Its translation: CASSLWTSGRALNEQFF.

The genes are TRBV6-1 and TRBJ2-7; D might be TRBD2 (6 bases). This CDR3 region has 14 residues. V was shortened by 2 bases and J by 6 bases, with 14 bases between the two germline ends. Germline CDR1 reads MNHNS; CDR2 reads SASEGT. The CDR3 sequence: CASSEQGGAGEQYF. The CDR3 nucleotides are TGTGCCAGCAGTGAACAAGGAGGGGCTGGCGAGCAGTACTTC.

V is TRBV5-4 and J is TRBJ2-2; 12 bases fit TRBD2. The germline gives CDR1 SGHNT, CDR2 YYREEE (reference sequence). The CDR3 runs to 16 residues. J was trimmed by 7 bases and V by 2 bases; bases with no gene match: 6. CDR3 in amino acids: CASSLPGLAGVGELFF. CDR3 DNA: TGTGCCAGCAGCTTACCGGGACTAGCGGGTGTCGGGGAGCTGTTTTTT.

The CDR3, as DNA: TGCGCCAGCAGCCAAGATCGAGGTCTCCAAATCAATCAGCCCCAGCATTTT. Its translation is CASSQDRGLQINQPQHF. The chain joins TRBV4-1 to TRBJ1-5; the D is unclear. CDR3 length equals 17 residues. Germline V gives CDR1 MGHRA, CDR2 YSYEKL. The V and J ends lost 0 bases and 3 bases respectively, with 15 bases between them.

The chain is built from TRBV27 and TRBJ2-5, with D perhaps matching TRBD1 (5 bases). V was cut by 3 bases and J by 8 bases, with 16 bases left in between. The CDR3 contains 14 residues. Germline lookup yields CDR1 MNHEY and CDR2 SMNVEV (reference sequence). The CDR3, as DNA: TGTGCCAGCAGTTTCGTTACTGGGGCCGGCACCCAGTACTTC. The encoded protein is CASSFVTGAGTQYF.

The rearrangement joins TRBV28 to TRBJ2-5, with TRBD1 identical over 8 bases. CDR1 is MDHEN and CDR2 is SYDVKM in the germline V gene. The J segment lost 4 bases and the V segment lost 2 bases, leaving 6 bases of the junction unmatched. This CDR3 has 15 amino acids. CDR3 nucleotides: TGTGCCAGCAGTTTAGGACAGGGAAAGCGAGAGACCCAGTACTTC. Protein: CASSLGQGKRETQYF.

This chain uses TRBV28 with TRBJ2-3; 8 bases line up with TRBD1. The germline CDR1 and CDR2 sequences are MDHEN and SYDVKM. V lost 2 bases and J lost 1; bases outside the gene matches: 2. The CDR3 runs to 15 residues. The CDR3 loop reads CASSLMGQGTDTQYF. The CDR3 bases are TGTGCCAGCAGTTTAATGGGACAGGGCACAGATACGCAGTATTTT.

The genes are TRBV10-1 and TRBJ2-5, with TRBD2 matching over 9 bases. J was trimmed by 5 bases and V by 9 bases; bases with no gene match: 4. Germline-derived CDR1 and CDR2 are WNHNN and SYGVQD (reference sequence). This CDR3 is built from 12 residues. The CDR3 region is CARLAGDETQYF. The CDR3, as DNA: TGCGCCAGATTAGCGGGAGATGAGACCCAGTACTTC.

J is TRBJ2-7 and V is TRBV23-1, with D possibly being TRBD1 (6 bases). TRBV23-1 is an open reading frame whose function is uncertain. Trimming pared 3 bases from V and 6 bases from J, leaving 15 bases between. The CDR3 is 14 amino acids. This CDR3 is CASSHDRSGGEQYF. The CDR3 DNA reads TGCGCCAGCAGTCATGACAGGTCTGGGGGCGAGCAGTACTTC.

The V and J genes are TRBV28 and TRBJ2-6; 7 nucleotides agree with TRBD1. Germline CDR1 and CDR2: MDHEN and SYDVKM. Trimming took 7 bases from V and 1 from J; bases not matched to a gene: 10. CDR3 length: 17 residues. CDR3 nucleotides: TGTGCCAGCACTCCCCAGGGGGTTATTTCTGGGGCCAACGTCCTGACTTTC. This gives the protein CASTPQGVISGANVLTF.

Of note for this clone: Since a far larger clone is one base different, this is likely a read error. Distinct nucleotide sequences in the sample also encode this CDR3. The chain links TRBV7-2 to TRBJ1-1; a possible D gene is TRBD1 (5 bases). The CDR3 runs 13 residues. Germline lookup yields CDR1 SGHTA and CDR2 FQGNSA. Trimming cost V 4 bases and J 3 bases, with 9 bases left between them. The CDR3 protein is CASSSQGDTEAFF. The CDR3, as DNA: TGTGCCAGCAGCTCCCAGGGTGACACTGAAGCTTTCTTT.

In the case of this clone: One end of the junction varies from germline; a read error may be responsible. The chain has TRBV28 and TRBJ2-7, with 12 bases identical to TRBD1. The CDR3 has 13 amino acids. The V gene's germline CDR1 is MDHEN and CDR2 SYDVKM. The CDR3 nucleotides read TGTGCCAGCAGTTTACCCGGGACAGGGGGCAGGGACTTC. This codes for CASSLPGTGGRDF. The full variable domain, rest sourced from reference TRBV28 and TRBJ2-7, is DVKVTQSSRYLVKRTGEKVFLECVQDMDHENMFWYRQDPGLGLRLIYFSYDVKMKEKGDIPEGYSVSREKKERFSLILESASTNQTSMYLCASSLPGTGGRDFGPGTRLTVT.

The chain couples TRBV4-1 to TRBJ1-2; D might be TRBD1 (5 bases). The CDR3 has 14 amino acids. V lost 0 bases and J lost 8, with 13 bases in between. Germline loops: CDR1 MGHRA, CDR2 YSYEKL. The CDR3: CASSQDLRGDGYTF. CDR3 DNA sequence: TGCGCCAGCAGCCAAGATTTAAGAGGGGACGGCTACACCTTC.

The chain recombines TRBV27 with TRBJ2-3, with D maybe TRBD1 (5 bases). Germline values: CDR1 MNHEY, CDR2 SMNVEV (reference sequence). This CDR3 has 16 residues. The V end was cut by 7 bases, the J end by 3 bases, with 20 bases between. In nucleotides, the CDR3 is TGTGCCAGCATATCCCTGGGGCAGGAAGGAACAGATACGCAGTATTTT. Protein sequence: CASISLGQEGTDTQYF.

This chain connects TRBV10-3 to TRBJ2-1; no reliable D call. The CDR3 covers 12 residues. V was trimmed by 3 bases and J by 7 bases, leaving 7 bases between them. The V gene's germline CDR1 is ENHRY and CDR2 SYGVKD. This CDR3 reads CAISDFENEQFF. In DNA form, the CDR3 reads TGTGCCATCAGTGATTTTGAGAATGAGCAGTTCTTC.

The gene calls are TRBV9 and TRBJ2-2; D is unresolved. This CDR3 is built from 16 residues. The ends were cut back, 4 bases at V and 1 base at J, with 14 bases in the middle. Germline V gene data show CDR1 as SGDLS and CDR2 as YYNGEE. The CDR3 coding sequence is TGTGCCAGCAGCTCACGACCGGGCGGGAACACCGGGGAGCTGTTTTTT. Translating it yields CASSSRPGGNTGELFF.

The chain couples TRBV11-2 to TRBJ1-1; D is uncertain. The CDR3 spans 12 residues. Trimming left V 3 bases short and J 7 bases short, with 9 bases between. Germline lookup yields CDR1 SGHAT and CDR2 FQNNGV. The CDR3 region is CASSFKGVEAFF. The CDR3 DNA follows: TGTGCCAGCAGCTTTAAAGGCGTTGAAGCTTTCTTT.

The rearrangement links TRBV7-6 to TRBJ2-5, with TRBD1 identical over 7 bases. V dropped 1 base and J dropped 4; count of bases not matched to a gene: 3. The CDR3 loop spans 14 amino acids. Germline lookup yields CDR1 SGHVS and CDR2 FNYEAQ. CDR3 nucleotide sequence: TGTGCCAGCAGCTTAGACAGGGGTCGAGAGACCCAGTACTTC. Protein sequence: CASSLDRGRETQYF.